This T cell receptor beta chain emerged from a study of cytomegalovirus exposure and HLA in healthy donors. Study-wide results and limits: It was only CMV serostatus that was available as immune exposure information.

It was with 60 Vbeta and 13 Jbeta primers that the PCR ran. How the authors handled the data: It was a later analysis that counted 75 million to 90 million unique TCR beta chains, of which roughly 11 million were shared. TCRdb keeps only in-frame clones here, not all; method: immunoSEQ multiplex PCR. The V and J calls and the clone size are those of that table, but D and trimming were determined from the DNA. The table records some 110,000 clones, 76% of them present only once. The CDR3 covers 16 residues. CDR1 and CDR2 (germline): SGDLS, YYNGEE. This clone was found once. The antigen is not known. The junction differs from germline at one of its ends, possibly a read error.

This TCR derives from a man aged 40-55 years in good health and CMV-seropositive. V usage is TRBV9 and J usage is TRBJ2-5; 13 bases match TRBD2. The sequenced sample was PBMCs. CDR3 DNA: TGTGCCAGCAGCGCGTCCTTCGGGGGACTAGCGGGGCCCGAGAACTTC. Its translation is CASSASFGGLAGPENF.